One and the same sample provided the 32 T cell receptor beta chains below, sequenced in a study of blood T cell repertoires in COVID-19. The assay was immunoSEQ multiplex PCR, and TCRdb's table has in-frame clones only and misses some. The table includes fewer than 65,000 clones, about 86% detected once. The sample taken for sequencing was peripheral blood. The source is a human donor in a cohort sampled during active COVID-19.

V usage is TRBV27 and J usage is TRBJ1-5; the D gene is possibly TRBD1 (5 bases). Trimming took off 4 bases at V and 3 bases at J, with 13 bases between the two ends. Germline V lookup: CDR1 MNHEY, CDR2 SMNVEV (reference sequence). This CDR3 spans 15 amino acids. Written as DNA, the CDR3 is TGTGCCAGCAGTTCTACCGGGGGATACAATCAGCCCCAGCATTTT. This sequence encodes CASSSTGGYNQPQHF.

This clone counts as medium-sized. The chain recombines TRBV6-6 with TRBJ1-5, with a possible D match to TRBD1 (5 bases). CDR3 size: 15 residues. Germline-derived CDR1 and CDR2 are MNHNY and SVGAGI (reference sequence). The germline V and J ends were trimmed by 6 bases and 3 bases, with 15 bases remaining between them. CDR3 coding DNA: TGTGCCAGCAGCCAAGAGACAGTTTACAATCAGCCCCAGCATTTT. Translated: CASSQETVYNQPQHF.

CDR3 nucleotides: TGTGCCAGCAGTTACTTAGCGGGGGGCACAGATACGCAGTATTTT. It is translated as CASSYLAGGTDTQYF. V and J are TRBV6-6 and TRBJ2-3, with 9 bases fitting TRBD2. Germline loops: CDR1 MNHNY, CDR2 SVGAGI (reference sequence). J was trimmed by 1 base and V by 1 base; bases with no gene match: 0. The length of the CDR3 is 15 residues.

This chain joins TRBV7-9 and TRBJ1-1; D is possibly TRBD1 (6 bases). Trimming cost V 2 bases and J 1 base, with 11 bases left between them. The CDR3 totals 15 residues. From germline, CDR1 is SEHNR and CDR2 FQNEAQ (reference sequence). The CDR3 here is CASSLLGGRNTEAFF. For the CDR3, the DNA is TGTGCCAGCAGCTTACTGGGGGGGCGGAACACTGAAGCTTTCTTT. The variable domain in full, with the rest retrieved from reference TRBV7-9 and TRBJ1-1, is DTGVSQNPRHKITKRGQNVTFRCDPISEHNRLYWYRQTLGQGPEFLTYFQNEAQLEKSRLLSDRFSAERPKGSFSTLEIQRTEQGDSAMYLCASSLLGGRNTEAFFGQGTRLTVV.

This chain links TRBV4-2 with TRBJ2-5; 15 bases align to TRBD2. Trimming cost V 3 bases and J 3 bases; bases outside gene matches: 8. This CDR3 comprises 18 residues. CDR1 and CDR2 (germline): LGHNA, YNFKEQ. Here the CDR3 DNA reads TGTGCCAGCAGCCAGGCCTACGGACTAGCGGGAGGGGAAGAGACCCAGTACTTC. Amino acids: CASSQAYGLAGGEETQYF.

This clone was found once. The chain uses TRBV30 and TRBJ2-7; TRBD2 matches 11 bases. CDR1 is GTSNPN, CDR2 SVGIG, per germline (reference sequence). This CDR3 is built from 13 residues. Trimming cost V 4 bases and J 7 bases; bases outside gene matches: 6. The CDR3: CAWTSGGTREQYF. In nucleotides, the CDR3 is TGTGCCTGGACTAGCGGGGGGACGAGGGAGCAGTACTTC.

This chain joins TRBV5-1 and TRBJ1-4; TRBD1 matches at 7 bases. V was clipped by 4 bases and J by 1 base; unmatched bases: 4. Germline-derived CDR1 and CDR2 are SGHRS and YFSETQ. The CDR3 length is 15 residues. This CDR3 reads CASSSRQGTNEKLFF. CDR3 in DNA: TGCGCCAGCAGCAGCAGACAGGGAACTAATGAAAAACTGTTTTTT.

The rearrangement uses TRBV6-5 and TRBJ1-2; 8 positions match TRBD1. Looked up from germline, CDR1 is MNHEY and CDR2 is SVGAGI. V lost 5 bases and J lost 4; bases outside the gene matches: 6. This CDR3 is built from 14 residues. The CDR3, as DNA: TGTGCCAGCAGTACCGCCGGGACAGGCTATGGCTACACCTTC. Its translation: CASSTAGTGYGYTF.

The chain uses TRBV12-3 or TRBV12-4 and TRBJ2-7; the D is unclear. CDR3 length equals 12 residues. V lost 5 bases and J 3 bases, leaving 8 bases between the germline ends. As DNA, the CDR3 is TGTGCCAGCAGTACCCGAGGCTACGAGCAGTACTTC. It translates to CASSTRGYEQYF.

J is TRBJ2-1 and V is TRBV29-1; TRBD1 agrees at 8 bases. Germline V gene data show CDR1 as SQVTM and CDR2 as ANQGSEA. The CDR3 is 18 amino acids. With 5 bases clipped from V and 5 bases from J, the junction kept 20 bases outside the gene matches. DNA of the CDR3: TGCAGCGTTCAAGGTCGGGGAACAGGGGGGTTCCGAGACAATGAGCAGTTCTTC. Translated, it gives CSVQGRGTGGFRDNEQFF.

This clone was seen more than once but under ten times. The CDR3 region is CASSSESYQPQHF. The CDR3 nucleotides are TGTGCCAGCAGCTCCGAGTCATATCAGCCCCAGCATTTT. The chain couples TRBV7-9 to TRBJ1-5; no clear D. Deletions cut 4 bases from V and 5 bases from J, with 9 bases between. Germline V gene sequence: CDR1 SEHNR, CDR2 FQNEAQ (reference sequence). The CDR3 has 13 residues.

V gene TRBV28 combines with J gene TRBJ2-7; the match to TRBD2 covers 7 bases. The CDR3 totals 13 residues. Germline lookup yields CDR1 MDHEN and CDR2 SYDVKM. V lost 7 bases to trimming and J lost 9 bases; unmatched junction nucleotides: 12. The CDR3 nucleotides read TGTGCCAGCATTGTGCGGGGGACCGCGAGGCAGTACTTC. It translates to CASIVRGTARQYF.

V and J are TRBV15 and TRBJ2-7; D perhaps matches TRBD1 (6 bases). Germline CDR1 LNHNV, CDR2 YYDKDF (reference sequence). This CDR3 has 14 residues. V lost 4 bases and J lost 2, with 12 bases in between. The CDR3 here is CATSMSRGAYEQYF. DNA of the CDR3: TGTGCCACCAGCATGTCCAGGGGCGCCTACGAGCAGTACTTC.

In regard to this clone: Other DNA variants within this sample encode the same CDR3. The V and J genes are TRBV30 and TRBJ2-1, with TRBD2 identical over 13 bases. In germline, CDR1 is GTSNPN, CDR2 SVGIG (reference sequence). Germline trimming cut 0 bases from V and 4 bases from J; bases unmatched to any gene: 0. CDR3 length: 15 amino acids. CDR3 sequence reads: CAWSVLAGGYNEQFF. CDR3 nucleotide sequence: TGTGCCTGGAGTGTACTAGCGGGGGGGTACAATGAGCAGTTCTTC.

The rearrangement links TRBV12-3 or TRBV12-4 to TRBJ2-5; D call uncertain. Trimming left V 6 bases short and J 5 bases short, with 13 bases between. The CDR3 has 13 amino acids. The CDR3: CASRYTNMETQYF. In DNA, the CDR3 is TGTGCCAGCAGATATACCAACATGGAGACCCAGTACTTC.

The V call is TRBV9, the J call TRBJ1-1; D is unresolved. This CDR3 contains 15 residues. V gave up 0 bases and J gave up 0 bases, with 9 bases separating them. Germline V gene data show CDR1 as SGDLS and CDR2 as YYNGEE. The CDR3, as DNA: TGTGCCAGCAGCGTAGCTACCGGGGTGAACACTGAAGCTTTCTTT. Translating it yields CASSVATGVNTEAFF.

V gene TRBV24-1 combines with J gene TRBJ2-5, with TRBD2 identical over 9 bases. With V trimmed by 3 bases and J by 3 bases, 4 bases remained unmatched. CDR3 length equals 15 residues. The germline CDR1 and CDR2 sequences are KGHDR and SFDVKD. CDR3 residues: CATSDPRLAEETQYF. DNA for the CDR3: TGTGCCACCAGTGATCCTCGACTAGCGGAAGAGACCCAGTACTTC.

The chain recombines TRBV27 with TRBJ2-1; D is possibly TRBD2 (5 bases). The CDR3 is made up of 16 amino acids. Between the trimmed V and J ends, which lost 5 bases and 1 base, there was a span of 15 bases. Germline V gives CDR1 MNHEY, CDR2 SMNVEV (reference sequence). Written as DNA, the CDR3 is TGTGCCAGCAGTACTAGATCCGCTTGGTCCTACAATGAGCAGTTCTTC. Protein product: CASSTRSAWSYNEQFF.

This clone showed up just a few times. The CDR3 DNA follows: TGTGCCAGCAGCTTAGGGACTAGCGGGAGCGAGCAGTACTTC. Translated, it gives CASSLGTSGSEQYF. This rearrangement joins TRBV7-9 to TRBJ2-7; TRBD2 agrees at 13 bases. The CDR3 is made up of 14 amino acids. Germline values: CDR1 SEHNR, CDR2 FQNEAQ (reference sequence). Trimming at V came to 1 base and at J to 6 bases, leaving 0 bases not matched to a gene.

V is TRBV4-1 and J is TRBJ2-5; TRBD1 matches at 10 bases. The CDR3 consists of 12 residues. The germline CDR1 and CDR2 sequences are MGHRA and YSYEKL. The junction had 3 bases not matched to a gene; V was cut back by 0 bases and J by 14 bases. CDR3 in amino acids: CASSQDRDRGYF. CDR3 nucleotides: TGCGCCAGCAGCCAAGACCGGGACAGGGGCTACTTC.

The rearrangement links TRBV5-6 to TRBJ2-7; D not certain. CDR3 length: 14 amino acids. The V and J ends lost 0 bases and 1 base respectively, with 8 bases between them. The germline V gene has CDR1 SGHDT and CDR2 YYEEEE. DNA for the CDR3: TGTGCCAGCAGCTTGGGAGTCGATTCCTACGAGCAGTACTTC. Amino acids: CASSLGVDSYEQYF. Using reference TRBV5-6 and TRBJ2-7 for the parts outside the CDR3, the full variable domain is DAGVTQSPTHLIKTRGQQVTLRCSPKSGHDTVSWYQQALGQGPQFIFQYYEEEERQRGNFPDRFSGHQFPNYSSELNVNALLLGDSALYLCASSLGVDSYEQYFGPGTRLTVT.

The chain combines TRBV13 with TRBJ1-6; no firm D call. Looked up from germline, CDR1 is PRHDT and CDR2 is FYEKMQ (reference sequence). Trimming stripped 4 bases from V and 4 bases from J, with 8 bases between. The CDR3 loop spans 14 amino acids. The DNA of the CDR3 is TGTGCCAGCAGCTCGGGGAGGTATAATTCACCCCTCCACTTT. Translated, it gives CASSSGRYNSPLHF.

This clone was counted only a few times. This chain links TRBV4-3 with TRBJ2-6; perhaps TRBD2 as D (5 bases). Trimming left V 0 bases short and J 4 bases short, with 10 bases between. This CDR3 is 16 amino acids long. Germline V gives CDR1 LGHNA, CDR2 YSLEER. The CDR3 loop reads CASSQERGSGANVLTF. The CDR3 region has the DNA TGCGCCAGCAGCCAAGAACGGGGTTCAGGGGCCAACGTCCTGACTTTC.

This chain uses TRBV4-3 with TRBJ2-1, with 7 positions matching TRBD2. Germline assignment: CDR1 LGHNA and CDR2 YSLEER. The CDR3 is made up of 17 amino acids. With V trimmed by 0 bases and J by 8 bases, 13 bases remained unmatched. The CDR3 coding sequence is TGCGCCAGCAGCCAAGATTACCTAGCGGACCTTCGCGATGAGCAGTTCTTC. Translated: CASSQDYLADLRDEQFF.

This clone occurred a few times. The chain carries TRBV19 and TRBJ1-3; possibly TRBD1 for D (5 bases). From germline, CDR1 is LNHDA and CDR2 SQIVND (reference sequence). V shed 6 bases and J shed 0 bases, with 15 bases lying between them. CDR3 length: 16 amino acids. This chain's CDR3 is CASSPGTTSSGNTIYF. The CDR3 DNA reads TGTGCCAGTAGCCCCGGGACTACGAGCTCTGGAAACACCATATATTTT.

The chain combines TRBV7-8 with TRBJ2-7, with D possibly matching TRBD1 (6 bases). Germline V CDR1 and CDR2: SGHVS, FQNEAQ. The CDR3 totals 14 residues. V lost 5 bases to trimming and J lost 2 bases, with 13 bases between them. The CDR3 nucleotides read TGTGCCAGCAGCCCCCAGGGGCTAGCCTACGAGCAGTACTTC. Residues: CASSPQGLAYEQYF.

In this sample, this clone turned up once. V is TRBV7-9 and J is TRBJ2-1; 11 positions agree with TRBD2. Germline V CDR1 and CDR2: SEHNR, FQNEAQ (reference sequence). CDR3 length equals 12 residues. J lost 15 bases, V lost 5 bases, and 6 bases had no gene match. CDR3 loop: CASSTEGTSGFF. The CDR3 DNA is TGTGCCAGCAGCACCGAGGGGACTAGCGGGTTCTTC.

The J gene is TRBJ2-7, the V gene TRBV4-1; 7 bases fit TRBD1. The ends lost 2 bases at V and 0 bases at J; junction bases unmatched: 7. CDR1 is MGHRA, CDR2 YSYEKL, per germline. The CDR3 contains 16 residues. The CDR3 sequence is CASSQSRQGSSYEQYF. The CDR3 region has the DNA TGCGCCAGCAGCCAATCCAGACAGGGAAGCTCCTACGAGCAGTACTTC.

The rearrangement links TRBV7-2 to TRBJ2-7; TRBD2 matches 9 bases. The CDR3 is 16 amino acids. With 3 bases clipped from V and 5 bases from J, the junction kept 11 bases outside the gene matches. In germline, CDR1 is SGHTA, CDR2 FQGNSA. CDR3 amino acids: CASSFSLAGVKNEQYF. DNA for the CDR3: TGTGCCAGCAGCTTCAGTTTAGCGGGAGTAAAGAACGAGCAGTACTTC. The full variable domain, in which reference TRBV7-2 and TRBJ2-7 provide the parts outside the CDR3, is GAGVSQSPSNKVTEKGKDVELRCDPISGHTALYWYRQSLGQGLEFLIYFQGNSAPDKSGLPSDRFSAERTGGSVSTLTIQRTQQEDSAVYLCASSFSLAGVKNEQYFGPGTRLTVT.

The chain employs TRBV7-9 and TRBJ1-1; D remains unclear. Germline V gene sequence: CDR1 SEHNR, CDR2 FQNEAQ (reference sequence). V lost 5 bases and J 1 base, leaving 11 bases between the germline ends. This CDR3 comprises 14 residues. The CDR3 spells CASSPRHGNTEAFF. The CDR3 coding sequence is TGTGCCAGCAGCCCCCGACACGGGAACACTGAAGCTTTCTTT.

The V call is TRBV30, the J call TRBJ2-7; TRBD2 aligns across 7 bases. This CDR3 region has 13 residues. Unmatched junction bases numbered 6, after V lost 4 bases and J lost 3 bases. Germline CDR1 reads GTSNPN; CDR2 reads SVGIG (reference sequence). The CDR3 sequence: CAWMGGVRYEQYF. CDR3 in DNA: TGTGCCTGGATGGGGGGGGTCCGCTACGAGCAGTACTTC.

The chain recombines TRBV20-1 with TRBJ2-1; D gene unclear. CDR1 DFQATT and CDR2 SNEGSKA come from the germline V gene (reference sequence). This CDR3 is built from 9 residues. V was cut by 2 bases and J by 15 bases, with 8 bases left in between. The CDR3: CSARHPRFF. CDR3 bases: TGCAGTGCTAGACACCCTAGGTTCTTC.